These 3 T cell receptor beta chains came from one sample sequenced in a study of chronic HIV infection and antiretroviral therapy. TCRdb passed the 5' RACE reads through MiXCR, listing each CDR3 protein once. The sample lists 45,000 to 55,000 distinct CDR3 sequences; approximately 19% were seen once. The sample consisted of peripheral blood. The receptors stem from an adult who had HIV and had not received antiretroviral therapy, or was an uninfected healthy control (not recorded which).

This chain uses TRBV29-1 with TRBJ1-1; no reliable D call. Germline V gives CDR1 SQVTM, CDR2 ANQGSEA. The CDR3 loop spans 14 amino acids. V dropped 5 bases and J dropped 4 bases, with 17 bases sitting between them. The CDR3 DNA follows: TGCAGCGTTTGGTTCCCTCGGGCCGGCACTGAAGCTTTCTTT. Translated: CSVWFPRAGTEAFF.

On this clonotype itself: An end of the junction does not agree with germline; a read error may underlie this. The chain has TRBV7-9 and TRBJ1-2, with D possibly TRBD1 on 5 matching bases. The CDR3 contains 15 residues. Germline CDR1 is SEHNR and CDR2 is FQNEAQ (reference sequence). The CDR3 reads CASSLQPRVEDGDTF. The CDR3 DNA reads TGTGCCAGCAGCTTACAACCCAGGGTAGAGGATGGCGACACCTTC.

This clonotype has just a few counts. The rearrangement uses TRBV7-9 and TRBJ2-5, with D possibly matching TRBD2 (6 bases). Germline values: CDR1 SEHNR, CDR2 FQNEAQ (reference sequence). The ends were cut back, 0 bases at V and 3 bases at J, with 17 bases in the middle. This CDR3 region has 17 residues. CDR3 sequence (DNA): TGTGCCAGCAGCTTAGCGCTAGCTAGCGAGAGGAAAGAGACCCAGTACTTC. Amino acids: CASSLALASERKETQYF.